A selection of T cell receptor beta chains follows, all from one sample in a study of shared clonotypes between healthy human individuals. TCRdb keeps only in-frame clones here, not all; method: immunoSEQ multiplex PCR. Of more than 1.2 million clones listed, 98% are singletons. The sample taken for sequencing was naive CD4+ T cells sorted from blood. These receptors came from a man between 25 and 39 years old in good health. CDR3s include the opening cysteine and the closing phenylalanine or tryptophan. The D gene is left open where the match is weak. Part of the rows lack a size; the others show once, few, many or a class for expanded clones.

J: TRBJ2-3
D: TRBD1
length: 12
V: TRBV29-1
size: NA
DNA: TGCAGCGACAGGGGCGGCACAGATACGCAGTATTTT
CDR3: CSDRGGTDTQYF

J: TRBJ1-2
D: TRBD1
length: 15
V: TRBV7-2
size: NA
DNA: TGTGCCAGCAGCCCCGGGGAGGGGGCTAATTCAGGTTACACCTTC
CDR3: CASSPGEGANSGYTF

J: TRBJ1-2
D: NA
length: 16
V: TRBV15
size: NA
DNA: TGTGCCACCAGCAGAGATTTGGAGGCTTCGAGCTATGGCTACACCTTC
CDR3: CATSRDLEASSYGYTF

J: TRBJ2-7
D: TRBD2
length: 16
V: TRBV27
size: NA
DNA: TGTGCCAGCAGTGCCGGCCTAGCGGGAGGGGGCTACGAGCAGTACTTC
CDR3: CASSAGLAGGGYEQYF

J: TRBJ1-1
D: NA
length: 12
V: TRBV2
size: NA
DNA: TGTGCCAGCAGTGAAGCGCCTCCGGGAGCTTTCTTT
CDR3: CASSEAPPGAFF

J: TRBJ2-2
D: NA
length: 13
V: TRBV7-7
size: once
DNA: TGTGCTAGCAGCCGCGAGAACACCGGGGAGCTGTTTTTT
CDR3: CASSRENTGELFF

J: TRBJ2-5
D: TRBD1
length: 15
V: TRBV5-1
size: NA
DNA: TGCGCCAGCACCTATGGACAGGGAGTTCGAGAGACCCAGTACTTC
CDR3: CASTYGQGVRETQYF

J: TRBJ1-5
D: TRBD1
length: 14
V: TRBV6-5
size: NA
DNA: TGTGCCAGCACCTTCAGGGGGCGCGGCCAGCCCCAGCATTTT
CDR3: CASTFRGRGQPQHF

J: TRBJ2-1
D: TRBD1
length: 14
V: TRBV7-2
size: once
DNA: TGTGCCAGCAGCGGACAGGAGACTTACAATGAGCAGTTCTTC
CDR3: CASSGQETYNEQFF

J: TRBJ1-4
D: NA
length: 14
V: TRBV4-3
size: once
DNA: TGCGCCAGCAGCCAACAGGGTCAGGGTGAAAAACTGTTTTTT
CDR3: CASSQQGQGEKLFF

J: TRBJ2-7
D: TRBD1
length: 14
V: TRBV5-1
size: NA
DNA: TGCGCCAGCAGCTTGGCCCCGGACAGGGTCGAGCAGTACTTC
CDR3: CASSLAPDRVEQYF

J: TRBJ2-5
D: TRBD2
length: 15
V: TRBV5-1
size: NA
DNA: TGCGCCAGCAGCTTGGTAACTAGCGGAAAAGAGACCCAGTACTTC
CDR3: CASSLVTSGKETQYF

J: TRBJ1-1
D: NA
length: 12
V: TRBV5-1
size: NA
DNA: TGCGCCAGCAGGAAGGGGATCACTGAAGCTTTCTTT
CDR3: CASRKGITEAFF

J: TRBJ1-3
D: NA
length: 16
V: TRBV30
size: NA
DNA: TGTGCCTGGAGTGTAGGTCGACCCAGCTCTGGAAACACCATATATTTT
CDR3: CAWSVGRPSSGNTIYF

J: TRBJ1-2
D: NA
length: 13
V: TRBV29-1
size: NA
DNA: TGCAGCGTTGAGTCCCCGGTTAACTATGGCTACACCTTC
CDR3: CSVESPVNYGYTF

J: TRBJ2-1
D: TRBD2
length: 18
V: TRBV28
size: NA
DNA: TGTGCCAGCAGTTTTCCTAGCGGAGTGCCAGGCTCCTACAATGAGCAGTTCTTC
CDR3: CASSFPSGVPGSYNEQFF

J: TRBJ1-1
D: NA
length: 15
V: TRBV2
size: NA
DNA: TGTGCCAGCAGTGAGGGGGGACGGCTGAACACTGAAGCTTTCTTT
CDR3: CASSEGGRLNTEAFF

J: TRBJ2-1
D: NA
length: 13
V: TRBV25-1
size: NA
DNA: TGTGCCAGCAGTTCATACCCCTACAATGAGCAGTTCTTC
CDR3: CASSSYPYNEQFF

J: TRBJ1-1
D: NA
length: 14
V: TRBV5-1
size: once
DNA: TGCGCCAGCAGCTTGGTGTCAGAATACACTGAAGCTTTCTTT
CDR3: CASSLVSEYTEAFF

J: TRBJ2-7
D: NA
length: 12
V: TRBV14
size: once
DNA: TGTGCCAGCAGCCAAACTCTATACGAGCAGTACTTC
CDR3: CASSQTLYEQYF